What follows are 9 T cell receptor beta chains derived from one specimen sequenced in a study of T cells in Graves' hyperthyroidism and ophthalmopathy. Template material for amplifying TCR beta CDR3 regions consisted of RNA transcripts. When the TCR CDR3 underwent first-round RT-PCR, the HTBI primer set was used. MiXCR, applied by TCRdb to the multiplex PCR reads, yields one record per CDR3 protein. Counted here are some 250,000 distinct CDR3 sequences, roughly 15% occurring once; the ten biggest clones make up approximately 12%. The sample consisted of blood. These receptors were obtained from a woman between 40 and 55 years old with Graves' hyperthyroidism that later progressed to Graves' ophthalmopathy.

The V gene is TRBV15, the J gene TRBJ2-6; 10 bases align to TRBD1. The CDR3 extends over 17 amino acids. The J segment lost 4 bases and the V segment lost 2 bases, leaving 5 bases of the junction unmatched. Germline CDR1 and CDR2: LNHNV and YYDKDF (reference sequence). CDR3 sequence: CATSRFGQGEGANVLTF. CDR3 DNA sequence: TGTGCCACCAGCAGATTTGGACAGGGGGAGGGGGCCAACGTCCTGACTTTC.

This clonotype was recorded at least ten times. V is TRBV6-1 and J is TRBJ2-7; TRBD1 matches at 7 bases. The V segment lost 5 bases and the J segment 2 bases; nucleotides outside the gene matches: 12. CDR3 length: 16 amino acids. Germline V CDR1 and CDR2: MNHNS, SASEGT. CDR3 in DNA: TGTGCCAGCAGTATTGCCGGGACAGTCCAAACCTACGAGCAGTACTTC. As protein: CASSIAGTVQTYEQYF.

The rearrangement links TRBV7-3 to TRBJ2-1; possibly TRBD2 for D (7 bases). CDR1 and CDR2 (germline): SGHTA, FQGTGA. The CDR3 is made up of 16 amino acids. With 5 bases removed from V and 4 bases from J, the gap between germline ends came to 18 bases. In DNA, the CDR3 is TGTGCCAGCAGCGTTGGGGGGGGCAGTGGGTACAATGAGCAGTTCTTC. Translation: CASSVGGGSGYNEQFF.

This clonotype occurred many times. The CDR3 region is CASSLKLGRGTDTQYF. In DNA form, the CDR3 reads TGTGCCAGCAGCTTGAAGTTAGGAAGGGGAACAGATACGCAGTATTTT. This chain links TRBV5-6 with TRBJ2-3; weak D call: TRBD1 (5 bases). Per the germline V gene, CDR1 is SGHDT and CDR2 is YYEEEE. The CDR3 is made up of 16 amino acids. V lost 1 base and J 3 bases, leaving 15 bases between the germline ends.

This clonotype was picked up many times. The chain joins TRBV19 to TRBJ1-5; D perhaps matches TRBD1 (5 bases). The CDR3 is 14 amino acids. Germline CDR1 reads LNHDA; CDR2 reads SQIVND (reference sequence). Deletions cut 10 bases from V and 5 bases from J, with 18 bases between. CDR3 nucleotide sequence: TGTGCCAATGGGGCAGGACTTCCCTATCAGCCCCAGCATTTT. Amino acid sequence: CANGAGLPYQPQHF.

This clonotype was seen repeatedly, ten times or more. The chain carries TRBV9 and TRBJ2-7; D call uncertain. The length of the CDR3 is 13 residues. The V end lost 3 bases, the J end lost 3 bases, and 10 bases lay between the germline ends. The V gene's germline CDR1 is SGDLS and CDR2 YYNGEE. CDR3 residues: CASSDSIGYEQYF. The CDR3 DNA follows: TGTGCCAGCAGCGACAGCATCGGCTACGAGCAGTACTTC.

This rearrangement joins TRBV19 to TRBJ2-1; TRBD2 matches at 10 bases. Germline CDR1 reads LNHDA; CDR2 reads SQIVND (reference sequence). V dropped 5 bases and J dropped 6; count of bases not matched to a gene: 7. This CDR3 region has 15 residues. The CDR3: CASSPDSSGGNEQFF. The CDR3 region has the DNA TGTGCCAGTAGTCCCGACTCTAGCGGGGGCAATGAGCAGTTCTTC.

This clonotype was detected ten times or more. The chain uses TRBV9 and TRBJ1-2; the match to TRBD1 covers 10 bases. CDR1 and CDR2 from the germline V gene are SGDLS and YYNGEE. The CDR3 consists of 18 residues. V lost 0 bases, J lost 3 bases, and 11 bases stayed unmatched. The CDR3 loop reads CASSVVRGTGDDHYGYTF. Here the CDR3 DNA reads TGTGCCAGCAGCGTAGTAAGGGGGACAGGGGACGACCACTATGGCTACACCTTC.

This clonotype was recorded many times. V gene TRBV7-9 combines with J gene TRBJ2-3, with 9 bases identical to TRBD2. V lost 5 bases and J lost 1; bases outside the gene matches: 7. The CDR3 sequence is 16 residues long. Germline V lookup: CDR1 SEHNR, CDR2 FQNEAQ (reference sequence). The CDR3 loop is CASSPRLADGTDTQYF. The CDR3 DNA reads as TGTGCCAGCAGCCCTCGACTAGCGGACGGCACAGATACGCAGTATTTT.